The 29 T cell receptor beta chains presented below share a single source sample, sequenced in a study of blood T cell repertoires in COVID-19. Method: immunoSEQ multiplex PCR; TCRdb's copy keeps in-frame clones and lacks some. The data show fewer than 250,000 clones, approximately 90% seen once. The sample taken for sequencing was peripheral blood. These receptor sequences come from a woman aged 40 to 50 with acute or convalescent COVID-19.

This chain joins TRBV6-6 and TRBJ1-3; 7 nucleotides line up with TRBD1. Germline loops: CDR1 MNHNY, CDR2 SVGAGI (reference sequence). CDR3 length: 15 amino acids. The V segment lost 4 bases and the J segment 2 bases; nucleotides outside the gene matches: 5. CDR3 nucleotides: TGTGCCAGCAGTTCCCAGGGGGGAGCTGGAAACACCATATATTTT. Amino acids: CASSSQGGAGNTIYF.

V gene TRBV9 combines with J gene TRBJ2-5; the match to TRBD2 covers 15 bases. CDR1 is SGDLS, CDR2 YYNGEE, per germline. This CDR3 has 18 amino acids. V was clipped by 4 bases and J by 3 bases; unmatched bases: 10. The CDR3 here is CASSPGTSGGWAEETQYF. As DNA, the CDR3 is TGTGCCAGCAGCCCTGGGACTAGCGGGGGGTGGGCGGAAGAGACCCAGTACTTC.

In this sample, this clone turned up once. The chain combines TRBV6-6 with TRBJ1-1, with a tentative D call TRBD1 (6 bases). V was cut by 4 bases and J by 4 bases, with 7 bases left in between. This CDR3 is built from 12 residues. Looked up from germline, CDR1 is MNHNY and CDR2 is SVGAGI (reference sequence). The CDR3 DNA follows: TGTGCCAGCAGTTTACAGGGCACTGAAGCTTTCTTT. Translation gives CASSLQGTEAFF.

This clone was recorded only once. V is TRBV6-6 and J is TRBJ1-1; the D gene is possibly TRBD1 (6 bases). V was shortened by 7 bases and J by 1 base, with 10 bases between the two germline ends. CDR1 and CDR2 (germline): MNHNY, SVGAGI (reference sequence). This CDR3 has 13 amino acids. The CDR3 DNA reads TGTGCCAGCATTGGACAGCGGAACACTGAAGCTTTCTTT. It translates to CASIGQRNTEAFF.

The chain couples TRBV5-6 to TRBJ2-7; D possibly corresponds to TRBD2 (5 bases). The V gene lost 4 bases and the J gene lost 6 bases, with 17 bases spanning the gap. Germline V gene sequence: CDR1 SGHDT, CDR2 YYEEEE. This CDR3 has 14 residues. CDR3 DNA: TGTGCCAGCAGCCGCCCTCGGGGTAGTGGCGAGCAGTACGTC. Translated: CASSRPRGSGEQYV.

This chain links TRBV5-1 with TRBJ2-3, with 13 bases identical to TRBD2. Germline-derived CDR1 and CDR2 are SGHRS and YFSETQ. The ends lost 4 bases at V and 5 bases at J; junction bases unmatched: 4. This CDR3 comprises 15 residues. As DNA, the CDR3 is TGCGCCAGCAGCCCGACTAGCGGGGGGAAAGATACGCAGTATTTT. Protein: CASSPTSGGKDTQYF.

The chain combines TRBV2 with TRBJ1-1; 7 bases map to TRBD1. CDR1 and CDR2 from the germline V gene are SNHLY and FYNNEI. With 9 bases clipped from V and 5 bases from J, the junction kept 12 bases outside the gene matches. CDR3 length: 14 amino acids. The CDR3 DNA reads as TGTGCCAGTAAGGGGGCAGGGTCCAGGACTGAAGCTTTCTTT. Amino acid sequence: CASKGAGSRTEAFF.

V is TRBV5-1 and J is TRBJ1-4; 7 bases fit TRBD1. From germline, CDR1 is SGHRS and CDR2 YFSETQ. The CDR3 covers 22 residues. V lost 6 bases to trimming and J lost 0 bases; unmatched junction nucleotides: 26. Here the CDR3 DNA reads TGCGCCAGCATCTCCCCCCGCGACCTACGAGGGACAGTTAAATCAACTAATGAAAAACTGTTTTTT. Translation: CASISPRDLRGTVKSTNEKLFF.

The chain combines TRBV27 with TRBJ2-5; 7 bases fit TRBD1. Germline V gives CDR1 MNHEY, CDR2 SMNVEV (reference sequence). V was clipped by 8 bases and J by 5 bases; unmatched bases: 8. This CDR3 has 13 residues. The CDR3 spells CASRTDRAETQYF. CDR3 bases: TGTGCCAGCCGGACTGACAGGGCCGAGACCCAGTACTTC.

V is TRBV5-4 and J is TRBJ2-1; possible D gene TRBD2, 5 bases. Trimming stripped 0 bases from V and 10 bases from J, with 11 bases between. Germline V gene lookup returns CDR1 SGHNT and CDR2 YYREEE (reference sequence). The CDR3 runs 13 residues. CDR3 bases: TGTGCCAGCAGCTTGGTTAGCGCCGTAGAGCAGTTCTTC. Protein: CASSLVSAVEQFF.

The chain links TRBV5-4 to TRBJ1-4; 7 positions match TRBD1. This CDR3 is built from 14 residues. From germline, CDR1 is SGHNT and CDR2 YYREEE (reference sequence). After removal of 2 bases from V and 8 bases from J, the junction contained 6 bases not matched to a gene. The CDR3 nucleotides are TGTGCCAGCAGCTTTGAGGGGGCGGAGGAAAAACTGTTTTTT. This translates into CASSFEGAEEKLFF. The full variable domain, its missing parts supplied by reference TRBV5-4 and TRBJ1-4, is ETGVTQSPTHLIKTRGQQVTLRCSSQSGHNTVSWYQQALGQGPQFIFQYYREEENGRGNFPPRFSGLQFPNYSSELNVNALELDDSALYLCASSFEGAEEKLFFGSGTQLSVL.

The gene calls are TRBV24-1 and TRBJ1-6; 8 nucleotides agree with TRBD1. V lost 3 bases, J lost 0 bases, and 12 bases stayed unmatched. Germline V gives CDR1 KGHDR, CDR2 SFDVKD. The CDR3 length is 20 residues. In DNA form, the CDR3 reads TGTGCCACCAGTGATAAAAGGGACAGGTTCTCGAGCTCCTATAATTCACCCCTCCACTTT. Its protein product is CATSDKRDRFSSSYNSPLHF.

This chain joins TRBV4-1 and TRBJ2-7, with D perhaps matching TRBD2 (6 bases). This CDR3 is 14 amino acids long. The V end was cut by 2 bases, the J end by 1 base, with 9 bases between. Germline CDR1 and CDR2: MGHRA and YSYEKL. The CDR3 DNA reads TGCGCCAGCAGCCAACAGGGAGGATCCTACGAGCAGTACGTC. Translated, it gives CASSQQGGSYEQYV.

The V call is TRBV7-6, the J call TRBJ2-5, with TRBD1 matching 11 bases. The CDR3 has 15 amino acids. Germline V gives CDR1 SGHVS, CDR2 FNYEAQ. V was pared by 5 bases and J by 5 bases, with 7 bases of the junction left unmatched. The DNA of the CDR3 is TGTGCCAGCAGCCGGGGGACAGGGGGAGGGGAGACCCAGTACTTC. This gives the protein CASSRGTGGGETQYF.

The CDR3 DNA reads TGTGCCAGCAGCTTAGAGTTCGGGACAGGCCCGAACACTGAAGCTTTCTTT. Translated, it gives CASSLEFGTGPNTEAFF. The rearrangement links TRBV11-2 to TRBJ1-1; TRBD1 matches at 8 bases. This CDR3 spans 17 amino acids. Germline CDR1 SGHAT, CDR2 FQNNGV. Trimming at V came to 0 bases and at J to 1 base, leaving 7 bases not matched to a gene.

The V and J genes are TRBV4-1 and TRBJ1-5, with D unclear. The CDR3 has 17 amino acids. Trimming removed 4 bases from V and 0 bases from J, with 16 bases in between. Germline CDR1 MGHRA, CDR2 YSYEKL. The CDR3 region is CASSPLGRADSNQPQHF. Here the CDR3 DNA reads TGCGCCAGCAGCCCCCTGGGGAGGGCTGATAGCAATCAGCCCCAGCATTTT.

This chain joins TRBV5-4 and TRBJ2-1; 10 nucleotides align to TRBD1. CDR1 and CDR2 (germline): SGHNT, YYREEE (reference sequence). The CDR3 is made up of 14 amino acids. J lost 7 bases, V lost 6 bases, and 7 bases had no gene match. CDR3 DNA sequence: TGTGCCAGCAACTTTGCGGACAGGGGGAATGAGCAGTTCTTC. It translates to CASNFADRGNEQFF. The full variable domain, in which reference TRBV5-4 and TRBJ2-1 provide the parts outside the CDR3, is ETGVTQSPTHLIKTRGQQVTLRCSSQSGHNTVSWYQQALGQGPQFIFQYYREEENGRGNFPPRFSGLQFPNYSSELNVNALELDDSALYLCASNFADRGNEQFFGPGTRLTVL.

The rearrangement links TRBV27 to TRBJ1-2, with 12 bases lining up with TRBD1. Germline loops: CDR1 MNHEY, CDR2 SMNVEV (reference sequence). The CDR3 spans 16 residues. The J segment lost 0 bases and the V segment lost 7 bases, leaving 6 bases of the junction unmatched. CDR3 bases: TGTGCCAGCACTGGGACAGGGGGCGCCTCTAACTATGGCTACACCTTC. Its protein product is CASTGTGGASNYGYTF.

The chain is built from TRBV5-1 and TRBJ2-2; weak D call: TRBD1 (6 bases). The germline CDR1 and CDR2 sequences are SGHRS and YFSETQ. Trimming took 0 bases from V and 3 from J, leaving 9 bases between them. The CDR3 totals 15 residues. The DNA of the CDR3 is TGCGCCAGCAGCTTGGTGGCAGGGGACACCGGGGAGCTGTTTTTT. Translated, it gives CASSLVAGDTGELFF. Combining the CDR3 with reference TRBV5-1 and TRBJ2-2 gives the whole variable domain KAGVTQTPRYLIKTRGQQVTLSCSPISGHRSVSWYQQTPGQGLQFLFEYFSETQRNKGNFPGRFSGRQFSNSRSEMNVSTLELGDSALYLCASSLVAGDTGELFFGEGSRLTVL.

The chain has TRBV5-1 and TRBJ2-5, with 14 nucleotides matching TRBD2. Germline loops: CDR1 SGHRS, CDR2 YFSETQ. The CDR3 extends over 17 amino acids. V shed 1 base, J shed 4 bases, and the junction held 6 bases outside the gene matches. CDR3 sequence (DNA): TGCGCCAGCAGCTTGTCGGCAGGACTAGCGGGGGGAGAGACCCAGTACTTC. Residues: CASSLSAGLAGGETQYF. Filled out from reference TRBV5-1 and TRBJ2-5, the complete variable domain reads KAGVTQTPRYLIKTRGQQVTLSCSPISGHRSVSWYQQTPGQGLQFLFEYFSETQRNKGNFPGRFSGRQFSNSRSEMNVSTLELGDSALYLCASSLSAGLAGGETQYFGPGTRLLVL.

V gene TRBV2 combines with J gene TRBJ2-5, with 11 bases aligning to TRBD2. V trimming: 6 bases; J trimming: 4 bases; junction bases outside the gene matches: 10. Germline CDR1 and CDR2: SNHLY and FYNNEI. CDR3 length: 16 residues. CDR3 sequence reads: CASRDPSGGYLETQYF. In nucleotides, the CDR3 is TGTGCCAGCAGAGATCCTAGCGGGGGGTACTTAGAGACCCAGTACTTC.

The CDR3 loop is CASSVLAGGGTDTQYF. For the CDR3, the DNA is TGTGCCAGCAGTGTCCTAGCGGGGGGCGGCACAGATACGCAGTATTTT. V and J are TRBV6-1 and TRBJ2-3; 11 bases are shared with TRBD2. V was pared by 4 bases and J by 1 base, with 4 bases of the junction left unmatched. The germline V gene has CDR1 MNHNS and CDR2 SASEGT. The CDR3 spans 16 residues.

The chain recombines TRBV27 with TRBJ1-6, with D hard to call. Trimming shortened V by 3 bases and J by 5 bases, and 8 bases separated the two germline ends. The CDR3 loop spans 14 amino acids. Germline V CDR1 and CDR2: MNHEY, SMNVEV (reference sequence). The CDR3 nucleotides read TGTGCCAGCAGTTTCGTTCAGAATAATTCACCCCTCCACTTT. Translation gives CASSFVQNNSPLHF.

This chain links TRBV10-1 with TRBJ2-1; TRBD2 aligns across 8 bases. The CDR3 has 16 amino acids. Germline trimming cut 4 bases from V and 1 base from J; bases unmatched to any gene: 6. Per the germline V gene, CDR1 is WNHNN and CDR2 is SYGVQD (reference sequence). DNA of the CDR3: TGCGCCAGCAGTGGCCAGCGGGGGCCATCCTACAATGAGCAGTTCTTC. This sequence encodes CASSGQRGPSYNEQFF.

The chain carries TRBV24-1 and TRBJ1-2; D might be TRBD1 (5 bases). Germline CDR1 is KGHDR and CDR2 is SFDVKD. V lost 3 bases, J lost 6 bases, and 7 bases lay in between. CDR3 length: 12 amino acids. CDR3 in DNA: TGTGCCACCAGTGATGACAGCGATGGCTACACCTTC. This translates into CATSDDSDGYTF.

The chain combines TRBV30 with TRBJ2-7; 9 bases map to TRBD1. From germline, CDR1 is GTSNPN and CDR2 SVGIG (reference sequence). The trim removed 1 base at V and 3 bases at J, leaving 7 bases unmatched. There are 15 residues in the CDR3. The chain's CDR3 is CAWSGDRESFYEQYV. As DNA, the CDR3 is TGTGCCTGGAGTGGGGACAGGGAAAGTTTCTACGAGCAGTACGTC.

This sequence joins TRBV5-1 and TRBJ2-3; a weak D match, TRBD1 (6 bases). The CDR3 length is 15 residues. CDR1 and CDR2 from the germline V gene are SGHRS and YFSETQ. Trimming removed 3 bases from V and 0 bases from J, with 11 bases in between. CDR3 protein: CASSSQRGSTDTQYF. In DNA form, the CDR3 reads TGCGCCAGCAGCTCCCAAAGGGGGAGCACAGATACGCAGTATTTT.

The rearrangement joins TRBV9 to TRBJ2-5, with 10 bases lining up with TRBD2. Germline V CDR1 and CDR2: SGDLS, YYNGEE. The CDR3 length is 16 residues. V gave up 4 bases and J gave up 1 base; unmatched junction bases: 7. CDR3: CASSTGSGGFQETQYF. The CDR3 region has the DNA TGTGCCAGCAGCACCGGTAGCGGGGGGTTCCAAGAGACCCAGTACTTC.

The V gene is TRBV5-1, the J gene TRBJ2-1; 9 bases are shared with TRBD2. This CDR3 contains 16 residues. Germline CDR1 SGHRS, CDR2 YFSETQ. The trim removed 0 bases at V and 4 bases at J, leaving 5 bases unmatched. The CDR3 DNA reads TGCGCCAGCAGCTTGGAGGCTAGCGGGGTTTACAATGAGCAGTTCTTC. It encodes CASSLEASGVYNEQFF.